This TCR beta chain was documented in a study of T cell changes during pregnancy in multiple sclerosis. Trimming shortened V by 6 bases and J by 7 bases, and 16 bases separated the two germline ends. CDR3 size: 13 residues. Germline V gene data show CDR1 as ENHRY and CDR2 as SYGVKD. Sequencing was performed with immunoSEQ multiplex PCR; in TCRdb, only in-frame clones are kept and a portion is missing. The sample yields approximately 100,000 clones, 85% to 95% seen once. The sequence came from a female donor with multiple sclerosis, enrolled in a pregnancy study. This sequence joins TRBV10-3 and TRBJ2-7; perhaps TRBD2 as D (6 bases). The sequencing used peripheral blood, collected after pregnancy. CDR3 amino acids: CAISPGLEGEQYF. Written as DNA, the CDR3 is TGTGCCATCAGCCCGGGACTCGAGGGAGAGCAGTACTTC.